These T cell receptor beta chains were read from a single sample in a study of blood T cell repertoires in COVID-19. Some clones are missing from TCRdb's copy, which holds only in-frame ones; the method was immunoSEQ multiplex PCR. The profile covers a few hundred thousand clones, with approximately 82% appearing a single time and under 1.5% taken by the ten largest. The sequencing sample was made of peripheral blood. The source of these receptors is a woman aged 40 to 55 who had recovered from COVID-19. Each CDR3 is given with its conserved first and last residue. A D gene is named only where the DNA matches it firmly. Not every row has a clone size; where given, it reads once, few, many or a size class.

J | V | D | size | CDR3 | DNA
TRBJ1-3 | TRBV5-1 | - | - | CASSPEGGPMTRSRGYF | TGCGCCAGCAGCCCGGAGGGGGGGCCGATGACGAGGTCTAGGGGATATTTT
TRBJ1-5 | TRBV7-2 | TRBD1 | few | CASSFTGGDQPQHF | TGTGCCAGCAGCTTTACAGGGGGTGATCAGCCCCAGCATTTT
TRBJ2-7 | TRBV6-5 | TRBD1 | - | CASSYSWTGNEQYF | TGTGCCAGCAGTTACTCCTGGACAGGGAACGAGCAGTACTTC
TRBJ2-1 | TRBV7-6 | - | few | CASSHGGKLVNEQFF | TGTGCCAGCAGTCATGGGGGGAAACTGGTCAATGAGCAGTTCTTC
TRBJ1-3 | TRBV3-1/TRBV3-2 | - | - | CASSPSGGFSGNTIYF | TGTGCCAGCAGCCCCTCGGGGGGTTTCTCTGGAAACACCATATATTTT
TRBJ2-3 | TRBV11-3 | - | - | CASSKQGGAQYF | TGTGCCAGCAGCAAACAGGGAGGGGCGCAGTATTTT
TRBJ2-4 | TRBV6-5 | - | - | CASTSGPGAKNIQYF | TGTGCCAGCACCTCAGGGCCAGGGGCCAAAAACATTCAGTACTTC
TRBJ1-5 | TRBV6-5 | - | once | CASSYRGNQPQHF | TGTGCCAGCAGTTACCGGGGGAATCAGCCCCAGCATTTT
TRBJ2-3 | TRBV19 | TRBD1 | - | CASSPGQDLPAQYF | TGTGCCAGTAGCCCCGGACAGGACCTGCCGGCGCAGTATTTT
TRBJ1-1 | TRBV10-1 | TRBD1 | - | CASSEQGQGGMNTEAFF | TGCGCCAGCAGTGAGCAAGGACAGGGTGGGATGAACACTGAAGCTTTCTTT
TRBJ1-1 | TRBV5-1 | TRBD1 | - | CASRVQGEGTEAFF | TGCGCCAGCAGAGTACAGGGGGAGGGCACTGAAGCTTTCTTT
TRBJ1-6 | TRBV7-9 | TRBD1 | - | CASSFGGQVTTPLHF | TGTGCCAGCAGCTTTGGGGGACAGGTGACAACACCCCTCCACTTT
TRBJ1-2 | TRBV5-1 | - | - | CASSLDWAFGYTF | TGCGCCAGCAGCTTGGATTGGGCCTTCGGCTACACCTTC
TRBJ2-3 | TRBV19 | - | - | CASSMRQDSTDTQYF | TGTGCCAGTAGTATGAGACAGGACTCCACAGATACGCAGTATTTT
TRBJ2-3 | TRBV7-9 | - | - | CASSLQGHTDTQYF | TGTGCCAGCAGCTTACAGGGCCACACAGATACGCAGTATTTT
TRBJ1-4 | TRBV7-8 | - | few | CASQRGLGEKLFF | TGTGCCAGCCAACGGGGGTTGGGGGAAAAACTGTTTTTT
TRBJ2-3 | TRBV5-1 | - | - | CASSSQLGTDTQYF | TGCGCCAGCAGCAGTCAACTAGGCACAGATACGCAGTATTTT
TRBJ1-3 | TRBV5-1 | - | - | CASQGSGNTIYF | TGCGCCAGCCAGGGCTCTGGAAACACCATATATTTT
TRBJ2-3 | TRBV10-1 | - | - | CASSESTVLTDTQYF | TGCGCCAGCAGTGAGTCCACAGTGCTGACAGATACGCAGTATTTT
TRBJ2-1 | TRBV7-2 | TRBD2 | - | CASSATSGGVYNEQFF | TGTGCCAGCAGCGCGACTAGCGGGGGGGTATACAATGAGCAGTTCTTC
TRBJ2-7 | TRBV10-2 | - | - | CASSGRWGELSYEQYF | TGCGCCAGCAGTGGCCGTTGGGGGGAACTTTCCTACGAGCAGTACTTC
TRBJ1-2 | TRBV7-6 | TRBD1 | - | CASSLALTGEVLYGYTF | TGTGCCAGCAGCTTAGCGCTAACAGGGGAGGTTCTCTATGGCTACACCTTC
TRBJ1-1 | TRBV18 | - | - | CASSPSHETGGGAFF | TGTGCCAGCTCACCAAGTCACGAAACGGGAGGCGGCGCTTTCTTT